The 27 T cell receptor beta chains reported below all come from one sample, sequenced in a study of blood T cell repertoires in COVID-19. Profiled with immunoSEQ multiplex PCR; TCRdb holds only in-frame clones, not every one. In the table there are over 250,000 clones, over 75% of which are singletons. Sequenced sample: PBMCs or T cells enriched from blood (not recorded which). These receptors came from a woman aged 30 to 39 who had recovered from COVID-19.

This clone was seen just once. The chain joins TRBV5-1 to TRBJ1-1; TRBD1 matches at 12 bases. CDR1 and CDR2 (germline): SGHRS, YFSETQ. The junction had 7 bases not matched to a gene; V was cut back by 4 bases and J by 6 bases. The CDR3 extends over 15 amino acids. CDR3 DNA: TGCGCCAGCAGCCATTGGGGACAGGGGGCCGCTGAAGCTTTCTTT. Protein: CASSHWGQGAAEAFF.

The V gene is TRBV2, the J gene TRBJ1-1, with TRBD1 matching 9 bases. V dropped 5 bases and J dropped 4; count of bases not matched to a gene: 5. Germline loops: CDR1 SNHLY, CDR2 FYNNEI. The CDR3 consists of 14 residues. CDR3 nucleotides: TGTGCCAGCAGTATACAGGGGGCCGGCACTGAAGCTTTCTTT. Amino acids: CASSIQGAGTEAFF.

In this sample, this clone turned up once. CDR3 sequence: CASSPDTVYGYTF. CDR3 bases: TGCGCCAGTTCCCCCGACACGGTATATGGCTACACCTTC. The chain combines TRBV5-1 with TRBJ1-2; D gene unclear. Per the germline V gene, CDR1 is SGHRS and CDR2 is YFSETQ. This CDR3 is 13 amino acids long. The ends were cut back, 8 bases at V and 5 bases at J, with 16 bases in the middle. The full variable domain, with the rest looked up from reference TRBV5-1 and TRBJ1-2, is KAGVTQTPRYLIKTRGQQVTLSCSPISGHRSVSWYQQTPGQGLQFLFEYFSETQRNKGNFPGRFSGRQFSNSRSEMNVSTLELGDSALYLCASSPDTVYGYTFGSGTRLTVV.

The gene calls are TRBV5-4 and TRBJ2-3; tentatively, D is TRBD2 (6 bases). The CDR3 has 13 residues. Germline CDR1 SGHNT, CDR2 YYREEE (reference sequence). The V gene lost 2 bases and the J gene lost 4 bases, with 8 bases spanning the gap. The CDR3 region is CASSFRDSDTQYF. DNA of the CDR3: TGTGCCAGCAGCTTTAGGGACTCAGATACGCAGTATTTT.

The chain has TRBV4-3 and TRBJ1-2; 7 nucleotides match TRBD1. This CDR3 comprises 15 residues. Germline trimming cut 3 bases from V and 7 bases from J; bases unmatched to any gene: 11. Per germline, CDR1 LGHNA and CDR2 YSLEER. The CDR3 DNA follows: TGCGCCAGCAGCCAGGTCGTACAGGGGCCACTTGGCTACACCTTC. Translated: CASSQVVQGPLGYTF.

This chain links TRBV19 with TRBJ2-7, with 9 bases aligning to TRBD1. CDR3 length: 13 amino acids. V gave up 10 bases and J gave up 6 bases; unmatched junction bases: 10. Germline assignment: CDR1 LNHDA and CDR2 SQIVND (reference sequence). The CDR3 here is CATGQGMGAEQYF. CDR3 bases: TGTGCCACCGGACAGGGGATGGGGGCCGAGCAGTACTTC. Using reference TRBV19 and TRBJ2-7 for the parts outside the CDR3, the full variable domain is DGGITQSPKYLFRKEGQNVTLSCEQNLNHDAMYWYRQDPGQGLRLIYYSQIVNDFQKGDIAEGYSVSREKKESFPLTVTSAQKNPTAFYLCATGQGMGAEQYFGPGTRLTVT.

This chain connects TRBV9 to TRBJ1-2; D possibly corresponds to TRBD1 (5 bases). V lost 3 bases, J lost 2 bases, and 20 bases lay in between. The CDR3 length is 17 residues. Germline V lookup: CDR1 SGDLS, CDR2 YYNGEE. In DNA form, the CDR3 reads TGTGCCAGCAGCGGGTGGGGGGAGGACAACACCAACTATGGCTACACCTTC. Its translation is CASSGWGEDNTNYGYTF.

This sequence joins TRBV11-2 and TRBJ2-7; D is perhaps TRBD1 (6 bases). The CDR3 runs 17 residues. V lost 3 bases and J lost 1, with 19 bases in between. Germline V gene sequence: CDR1 SGHAT, CDR2 FQNNGV. The CDR3 DNA sequence: TGTGCCAGCAGCTTTTCGTCCTGGACAGACTATTCCTACGAGCAGTACTTC. Its protein is CASSFSSWTDYSYEQYF.

This rearrangement joins TRBV6-5 to TRBJ1-1, with 9 bases that match TRBD1. Germline V gene sequence: CDR1 MNHEY, CDR2 SVGAGI. The J segment lost 14 bases and the V segment lost 5 bases, leaving 9 bases of the junction unmatched. The CDR3 contains 12 residues. The DNA for the CDR3 is TGTGCCAGCAGTCGAACCGGGACAGGGACGTTCTTT. Translated, it gives CASSRTGTGTFF.

The chain joins TRBV7-2 to TRBJ1-1, with 7 bases lining up with TRBD1. Unmatched junction bases numbered 6, after V lost 5 bases and J lost 6 bases. This CDR3 comprises 13 residues. Germline CDR1 is SGHTA and CDR2 is FQGNSA. CDR3 region: CASSLRGDAEAFF. In DNA form, the CDR3 reads TGTGCCAGCAGCCTCAGGGGGGACGCTGAAGCTTTCTTT. Full variable domain (missing parts from reference TRBV7-2 and TRBJ1-1): GAGVSQSPSNKVTEKGKDVELRCDPISGHTALYWYRQSLGQGLEFLIYFQGNSAPDKSGLPSDRFSAERTGGSVSTLTIQRTQQEDSAVYLCASSLRGDAEAFFGQGTRLTVV.

The rearrangement uses TRBV18 and TRBJ1-6, with D unresolved. Looked up from germline, CDR1 is KGHSH and CDR2 is LQKENI. This CDR3 contains 15 residues. The V end lost 4 bases, the J end lost 7 bases, and 14 bases lay between the germline ends. CDR3 sequence reads: CASSRRGEGNSPLHF. CDR3 sequence (DNA): TGTGCCAGCTCACGTCGGGGAGAGGGAAATTCACCCCTCCACTTT.

This sequence joins TRBV6-1 and TRBJ2-5, with unresolved D. Per the germline V gene, CDR1 is MNHNS and CDR2 is SASEGT. V was shortened by 3 bases and J by 2 bases, with 4 bases between the two germline ends. The CDR3 has 12 amino acids. CDR3 sequence (DNA): TGTGCCAGCAGTGACCTGCAAGAGACCCAGTACTTC. It is translated as CASSDLQETQYF.

The chain carries TRBV27 and TRBJ2-1; possibly TRBD2 for D (5 bases). The V gene lost 0 bases and the J gene lost 2 bases, with 11 bases spanning the gap. The CDR3 is made up of 16 amino acids. CDR1 MNHEY and CDR2 SMNVEV come from the germline V gene (reference sequence). The CDR3 is CASSLSRLLAYNEQFF. For the CDR3, the DNA is TGTGCCAGCAGTTTATCTCGTCTACTAGCCTACAATGAGCAGTTCTTC.

V and J are TRBV27 and TRBJ1-1; D may be TRBD1 (6 bases). Germline V gene data show CDR1 as MNHEY and CDR2 as SMNVEV (reference sequence). The CDR3 covers 14 residues. V was cut by 5 bases and J by 2 bases, with 12 bases left in between. The CDR3 loop reads CASSPQGGNTEAFF. In nucleotides, the CDR3 is TGTGCCAGCAGTCCCCAAGGGGGAAACACTGAAGCTTTCTTT.

The chain joins TRBV10-3 to TRBJ1-5; TRBD1 agrees at 8 bases. Per germline, CDR1 ENHRY and CDR2 SYGVKD. This CDR3 has 13 residues. J was trimmed by 0 bases and V by 8 bases; bases with no gene match: 0. The CDR3 coding sequence is TGTGCCATCGGGACAGGTAGCAATCAGCCCCAGCATTTT. It is translated as CAIGTGSNQPQHF.

This clone is a singleton in its sample. The chain is built from TRBV18 and TRBJ1-2, with 8 positions matching TRBD1. Germline assignment: CDR1 KGHSH and CDR2 LQKENI. V gave up 0 bases and J gave up 5 bases; unmatched junction bases: 8. The CDR3 contains 16 residues. The CDR3 is CASSPPGSGGEYGYTF. As DNA, the CDR3 is TGTGCCAGCTCACCACCGGGGTCAGGGGGCGAATATGGCTACACCTTC. Full variable domain (remainder filled in from reference TRBV18 and TRBJ1-2): NAGVMQNPRHLVRRRGQEARLRCSPMKGHSHVYWYRQLPEEGLKFMVYLQKENIIDESGMPKERFSAEFPKEGPSILRIQQVVRGDSAAYFCASSPPGSGGEYGYTFGSGTRLTVV.

The J gene is TRBJ1-2, the V gene TRBV18; 9 nucleotides align to TRBD1. Looked up from germline, CDR1 is KGHSH and CDR2 is LQKENI. Losses at the gene ends were 2 bases for V and 8 bases for J; bases not matched to a gene: 6. This CDR3 is 14 amino acids long. The CDR3 sequence: CASSPAGTGTGYTF. The CDR3 DNA is TGTGCCAGCTCACCAGCCGGGACAGGGACAGGCTACACCTTC.

This clone was seen only once. This chain uses TRBV12-5 with TRBJ1-1; possibly TRBD1 for D (5 bases). Trimming took 6 bases from V and 0 from J, leaving 11 bases between them. CDR1 LGHNT and CDR2 FRNRAP come from the germline V gene. This CDR3 spans 14 amino acids. The CDR3 sequence is CASGPGLLNTEAFF. The CDR3 DNA follows: TGTGCTAGTGGCCCGGGACTCCTGAACACTGAAGCTTTCTTT. The full variable domain, with the rest looked up from reference TRBV12-5 and TRBJ1-1, is DARVTQTPRHKVTEMGQEVTMRCQPILGHNTVFWYRQTMMQGLELLAYFRNRAPLDDSGMPKDRFSAEMPDATLATLKIQPSEPRDSAVYFCASGPGLLNTEAFFGQGTRLTVV.

This chain links TRBV18 with TRBJ2-2; possible D gene TRBD1, 6 bases. The CDR3 extends over 16 amino acids. The V gene's germline CDR1 is KGHSH and CDR2 LQKENI. Trimming removed 4 bases at V and 0 bases at J, with 12 bases between. CDR3: CASSRQVFANTGELFF. The CDR3 region has the DNA TGTGCCAGCTCACGACAGGTATTCGCGAACACCGGGGAGCTGTTTTTT.

This chain links TRBV7-2 with TRBJ2-3, with 9 bases matching TRBD2. Unmatched junction bases numbered 6, after V lost 6 bases and J lost 2 bases. The CDR3 length is 15 residues. CDR1 and CDR2 (germline): SGHTA, FQGNSA. The CDR3, as DNA: TGTGCCAGCAGGATTAGCGGGGGAGACACAGATACGCAGTATTTT. Translation gives CASRISGGDTDTQYF.

This clone was detected once. The chain employs TRBV5-1 and TRBJ1-6, with D uncertain. The germline V gene encodes CDR1 SGHRS and CDR2 YFSETQ. Between the trimmed V and J ends, which lost 0 bases and 7 bases, there was a span of 11 bases. The CDR3 runs 15 residues. DNA of the CDR3: TGCGCCAGCAGCTTGGTTTCGGGTAGGAATTCACCCCTCCACTTT. Encoded protein: CASSLVSGRNSPLHF.

The CDR3 protein is CASSSIDRRNTEAFF. Written as DNA, the CDR3 is TGTGCCAGCAGTTCCATCGACAGACGGAACACTGAAGCTTTCTTT. The J gene is TRBJ1-1, the V gene TRBV27, with D maybe TRBD1 (5 bases). This CDR3 is 15 amino acids long. The germline CDR1 and CDR2 sequences are MNHEY and SMNVEV (reference sequence). Trimming took 4 bases from V and 1 from J, leaving 13 bases between them.

The chain combines TRBV10-2 with TRBJ2-1; TRBD2 is a possible D gene (5 bases). The CDR3 is 15 residues long. CDR1 and CDR2 from the germline V gene are WSHSY and SAAADI. Deletions cut 5 bases from V and 8 bases from J, with 19 bases between. DNA of the CDR3: TGCGCCAGCAGTACGGACCTCTATGGTAGCGATGAGCAGTTCTTC. This codes for CASSTDLYGSDEQFF.

There are a few counts of this clone. The rearrangement joins TRBV5-1 to TRBJ1-5; D gene uncertain. V lost 0 bases, J lost 4 bases, and 8 bases lay in between. Germline CDR1 and CDR2: SGHRS and YFSETQ. There are 14 residues in the CDR3. CDR3 DNA sequence: TGCGCCAGCAGCTTGGGGGGAGGAAATCAGCCCCAGCATTTT. It specifies CASSLGGGNQPQHF.

The sample holds one count of this clone. One end of the junction fails to match germline, which may point to a read error. V gene TRBV7-7 combines with J gene TRBJ2-2; tentative D call: TRBD2 (5 bases). The CDR3 length is 15 residues. Germline V gene data show CDR1 as SSHAT and CDR2 as FNYEAQ (reference sequence). CDR3 region: CASSLTGFDAGELFF. As DNA, the CDR3 is TGTGCTAGCAGCTTAACGGGATTTGATGCCGGGGAGCTGTTTTTT.

This chain uses TRBV6-6 with TRBJ2-7, with 9 bases lining up with TRBD1. CDR1 MNHNY and CDR2 SVGAGI come from the germline V gene (reference sequence). The CDR3 has 16 amino acids. J lost 6 bases, V lost 0 bases, and 9 bases had no gene match. The CDR3 nucleotides read TGTGCCAGCAGTTACTCGGATGGGACAGGGTGGTCCGAGCAGTACTTC. This gives the protein CASSYSDGTGWSEQYF.

The table lists this clone with a count of one. The genes are TRBV19 and TRBJ1-1; tentative D call: TRBD1 (6 bases). Germline assignment: CDR1 LNHDA and CDR2 SQIVND (reference sequence). The germline V and J ends were trimmed by 5 bases and 10 bases, with 20 bases remaining between them. The CDR3 is 14 residues long. The CDR3 coding sequence is TGTGCCAGTAGTCCCCTGCTAGGGGGTAGTGTAGCTTTCTTT. Translating gives CASSPLLGGSVAFF.